This T cell receptor (beta chain) was identified during a study of T cells in localized non-small cell lung cancer (dated by TCRdb to about 2020). Regarding the study in general: T cell repertoires of 236 early-stage NSCLC patients were analyzed, with tumors being compared against uninvolved tumor-adjacent lungs. A mean age of around 66 years was recorded for the NSCLC patients, of whom roughly 130 were male and 85 to 110 were female. The cohort was made up of 236 treatment-naive NSCLC patients whose localized lung tumors had been resected.

At diagnosis, peripheral blood, uninvolved tumor-adjacent lung and tumor were collected and were preserved as a mix of fresh-frozen and FFPE material. Blood samples were analyzed as peripheral blood mononuclear cells for TCR repertoire profiling. The paper as a whole reports these results and caveats: A median of about 55 of the top 100 tumor clones were detected in paired uninvolved adjacent lung, and around 30 of these tumor clones were also found among the top 100 clones of the paired uninvolved adjacent lung. Because multi-region sequencing of the tumors was not done, intratumor heterogeneity could not be ruled out. Higher blood T cell density associated with longer overall survival, while higher adjacent-lung clonality associated with shorter survival. Since the design was exploratory, TCR variables were selected using unadjusted p-values with no false-discovery rate correction. Uninvolved tumor-adjacent lung showed the highest T cell clonality, higher than tumor, which suggests more focused antigenic responses in the uninvolved tumor-adjacent lung.

TCR beta CDR3 regions were sequenced from DNA using the immunoSEQ Assay. Regarding the original processing steps: To compute T cell density, TCR beta template counts were normalized to usable DNA, which was estimated by amplifying housekeeping genes. The preseqR package was used to estimate richness by extrapolating to 400,000 templates for PBMC samples and to 120,000 templates for tissue samples. Clonality was calculated as one minus Pielou's evenness. To identify tissue-enriched TCRs, differential abundance testing was run on productive amino-acid clonotypes with a minimum total count of 5 and an alpha of 0.1. The Jaccard Index and the Morisita Overlap Index were used to measure how much the repertoires overlapped between compartments. TCR beta CDR3s were clustered by GLIPH together with public tetramer-defined viral CDR3s, and at least three viral sequences plus V-gene enrichment were required for viral motifs. TCRdb took this table from immuneACCESS and kept in-frame rearrangements with V and J called. Such tables lack part of the clones; where checked against another copy, unresolved V genes explain under half of the gap, and the rest is unexplained. That table is the source of V, J and clone size, and D and trimming were worked out from the DNA. In all, the sample holds tens of thousands of clones, and approximately 86% of those were seen once. The ten largest make up approximately 15% of the sample.

As encoded in the germline V gene, CDR1 is SGHRS while CDR2 is YFSETQ. From the cysteine through the phenylalanine, the CDR3 covers 14 amino acids. Only CDR3 DNA is held: 42 bases, read in frame from base 1. The germline V and J ends show losses of 5 bases and 5 bases respectively, and no gene match explains 7 bases of the junction. As concerns this clone: Its binding antigen is unknown. Base qualities are not provided; no much larger clone lies one nucleotide away.

The material was peripheral blood, obtained before any cancer treatment. The rearrangement combines TRBV5-1 with TRBJ2-5; 9 of the junction bases match TRBD1. The source of this sequence is a man between 40 and 69 years old with stage I squamous cell lung carcinoma. The nucleotide sequence reads as follows: TGCGCCAGCAGTCCCGGACAGGGGCTGGAGACCCAGTACTTC. Translated, this is CASSPGQGLETQYF.